The T cell receptor (beta chain) described here comes from a study of Graves' ophthalmopathy and Graves' hyperthyroidism. For repertoire sequencing, the TCR beta CDR3 regions were amplified from RNA transcripts. Investigators did first-round RT-PCR with HTBI primers, then second-round multiplex PCR. TCRdb re-called the multiplex PCR reads through MiXCR, storing one row per CDR3 protein. Among about 550,000 distinct CDR3 sequences listed, approximately 35% were seen once. CDR3 length: 14 residues. Germline V gene lookup returns CDR1 SNHLY and CDR2 FYNNEI. The V and J ends lost 7 bases and 4 bases, in that order; junction bases with no gene match: 9.

Sequenced input: peripheral blood or thyroid tissue (not recorded which). The rearrangement links TRBV2 to TRBJ1-2, with TRBD1 identical over 7 bases. This clonotype originated in an adult man with Graves' hyperthyroidism. The CDR3 sequence: CASNGGTAIYGYTF. As DNA, the CDR3 is TGTGCCAGCAATGGGGGGACAGCAATCTATGGCTACACCTTC.